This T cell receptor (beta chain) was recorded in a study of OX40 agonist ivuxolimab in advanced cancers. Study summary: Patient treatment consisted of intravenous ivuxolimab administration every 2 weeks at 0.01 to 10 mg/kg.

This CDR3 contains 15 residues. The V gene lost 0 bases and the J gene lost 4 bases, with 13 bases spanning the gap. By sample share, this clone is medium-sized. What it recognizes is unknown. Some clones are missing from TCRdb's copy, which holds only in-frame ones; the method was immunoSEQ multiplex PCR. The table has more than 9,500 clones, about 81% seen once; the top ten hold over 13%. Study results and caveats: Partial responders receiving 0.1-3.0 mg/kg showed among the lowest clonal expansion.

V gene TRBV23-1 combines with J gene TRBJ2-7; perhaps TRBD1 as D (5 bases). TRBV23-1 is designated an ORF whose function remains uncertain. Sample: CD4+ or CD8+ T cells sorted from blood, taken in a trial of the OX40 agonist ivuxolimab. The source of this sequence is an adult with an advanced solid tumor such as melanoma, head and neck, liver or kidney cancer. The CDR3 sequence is CASSQSRGLSYEQYF. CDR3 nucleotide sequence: TGCGCCAGCAGTCAATCAAGGGGTTTGAGTTACGAGCAGTACTTC.